The 27 T cell receptor beta chains given below trace back to one sample, sequenced in a study of blood T cell repertoires in COVID-19 (dated by TCRdb to 2019 to 2021). Library preparation employed the immunoSEQ multiplex PCR assay. TCRdb re-hosts the immuneACCESS table, in-frame sequences only. Its copies lack some clones; in the studies checked, an unresolved V gene accounts for under half of them, and the cause for the rest is not known. The sample table shows 150,000 to 200,000 clones, and 88% are seen once. The ten most abundant clones make up approximately 4% of the sample. Sequences were obtained from peripheral blood. The origin of the receptors is a human donor in a cohort sampled during active COVID-19.

The rearrangement uses TRBV5-4 and TRBJ2-1; the D gene is possibly TRBD2 (5 bases). Trimming removed 9 bases at V and 2 bases at J, with 21 bases between. The CDR3 runs to 16 residues. Germline loops: CDR1 SGHNT, CDR2 YYREEE (reference sequence). This CDR3 is CAIPMLGGLPYNEQFF. The CDR3 nucleotides are TGTGCCATCCCCATGTTGGGCGGGCTACCCTACAATGAGCAGTTCTTC.

This clone has just a few counts. The chain employs TRBV7-9 and TRBJ1-6; a possible D gene is TRBD1 (6 bases). Trimming left V 10 bases short and J 10 bases short, with 20 bases between. This CDR3 region has 14 residues. Germline V CDR1 and CDR2: SEHNR, FQNEAQ (reference sequence). CDR3: CATQGVTGRSPLHF. CDR3 bases: TGTGCCACCCAAGGGGTAACAGGGCGCTCACCCCTCCACTTT.

The chain carries TRBV6-2 or TRBV6-3 and TRBJ1-2, with D possibly being TRBD1 (5 bases). The CDR3 has 13 residues. Germline CDR1 reads MNHEY; CDR2 reads SVGEGT. V was shortened by 5 bases and J by 4 bases, with 11 bases between the two germline ends. The CDR3 here is CASSQTDSYGYTF. In nucleotides, the CDR3 is TGTGCCAGCAGTCAGACAGACTCCTATGGCTACACCTTC.

The CDR3 region is CASSEATGGYNEQFF. The CDR3 coding sequence is TGTGCCAGCAGTGAAGCGACAGGGGGCTACAATGAGCAGTTCTTC. This chain joins TRBV6-1 and TRBJ2-1; 9 bases line up with TRBD1. The V gene end was trimmed by 0 bases and the J gene end by 3 bases; junction bases not matched to a gene: 0. Germline V gene lookup returns CDR1 MNHNS and CDR2 SASEGT. The CDR3 runs 15 residues.

This sequence joins TRBV30 and TRBJ1-4; 12 bases are shared with TRBD1. With 5 bases clipped from V and 7 bases from J, the junction kept 8 bases outside the gene matches. Looked up from germline, CDR1 is GTSNPN and CDR2 is SVGIG (reference sequence). The CDR3 runs to 15 residues. In nucleotides, the CDR3 is TGTGCCTGGTCCCGGGACAGGGGGCAAAGTGAAAAACTGTTTTTT. Translated, it gives CAWSRDRGQSEKLFF.

The rearrangement uses TRBV6-5 and TRBJ2-7; 7 bases align to TRBD1. The V gene's germline CDR1 is MNHEY and CDR2 SVGAGI. V was pared by 4 bases and J by 2 bases, with 2 bases of the junction left unmatched. The CDR3 has 13 residues. The chain's CDR3 is CASSWGQTYEQYF. For the CDR3, the DNA is TGTGCCAGCAGTTGGGGACAGACCTACGAGCAGTACTTC.

The CDR3 DNA reads as TGTGCCATCAGTAGACAGGGGGTTGGGGAAAAACTGTTTTTT. This encodes CAISRQGVGEKLFF. V gene TRBV10-3 combines with J gene TRBJ1-4, with 9 bases identical to TRBD1. The CDR3 is 14 amino acids. The ends lost 5 bases at V and 8 bases at J; junction bases unmatched: 6. Germline CDR1 ENHRY, CDR2 SYGVKD.

The gene calls are TRBV7-9 and TRBJ1-5; the D is unclear. Trimming removed 0 bases at V and 2 bases at J, with 14 bases between. Germline lookup yields CDR1 SEHNR and CDR2 FQNEAQ (reference sequence). The CDR3 length is 17 residues. DNA of the CDR3: TGTGCCAGCAGCTTAGCGGTTTCGGAGTACGGCAATCAGCCCCAGCATTTT. Translating gives CASSLAVSEYGNQPQHF. Full variable domain (missing parts from reference TRBV7-9 and TRBJ1-5): DTGVSQNPRHKITKRGQNVTFRCDPISEHNRLYWYRQTLGQGPEFLTYFQNEAQLEKSRLLSDRFSAERPKGSFSTLEIQRTEQGDSAMYLCASSLAVSEYGNQPQHFGDGTRLSIL.

The chain joins TRBV6-5 to TRBJ1-1; D is perhaps TRBD1 (5 bases). The ends were cut back, 0 bases at V and 1 base at J, with 9 bases in the middle. The CDR3 has 15 residues. Germline CDR1 and CDR2: MNHEY and SVGAGI. The CDR3 loop reads CASSYSGRTNTEAFF. Here the CDR3 DNA reads TGTGCCAGCAGTTACTCGGGGCGGACGAACACTGAAGCTTTCTTT.

The sample holds a few counts of this clone. This rearrangement joins TRBV28 to TRBJ1-5; 7 positions match TRBD1. Losses at the gene ends were 3 bases for V and 3 bases for J; bases not matched to a gene: 5. The CDR3 length is 15 residues. Germline values: CDR1 MDHEN, CDR2 SYDVKM. Here the CDR3 DNA reads TGTGCCAGCAGTTTCTTACAGGGGAACAATCAGCCCCAGCATTTT. Translating it yields CASSFLQGNNQPQHF.

The J gene is TRBJ1-2, the V gene TRBV28, with a tentative D call TRBD1 (5 bases). The V end lost 3 bases, the J end lost 0 bases, and 8 bases lay between the germline ends. CDR1 is MDHEN, CDR2 SYDVKM, per germline. This CDR3 region has 14 residues. The CDR3 is CASSLGGTNYGYTF. CDR3 coding DNA: TGTGCCAGCAGTTTGGGGGGAACTAACTATGGCTACACCTTC.

The CDR3 protein is CASSVGAQQNIQYF. For the CDR3, the DNA is TGTGCCAGCAGCGTGGGGGCCCAACAAAACATTCAGTACTTC. The rearrangement links TRBV9 to TRBJ2-4; D may be TRBD1 (6 bases). The CDR3 sequence is 14 residues long. Germline CDR1 is SGDLS and CDR2 is YYNGEE. V gave up 2 bases and J gave up 5 bases, with 11 bases separating them.

With respect to this clone: The sample holds other DNA sequences that translate to the same CDR3. This chain joins TRBV28 and TRBJ2-7, with TRBD1 identical over 7 bases. This CDR3 has 13 residues. J lost 4 bases, V lost 2 bases, and 2 bases had no gene match. Germline CDR1 and CDR2: MDHEN and SYDVKM. CDR3 sequence reads: CASSLGTAYEQYF. The CDR3 DNA is TGTGCCAGCAGTTTAGGGACAGCGTACGAGCAGTACTTC.

The gene calls are TRBV5-4 and TRBJ1-2; weak D call: TRBD1 (6 bases). Trimming shortened V by 2 bases and J by 1 base, and 12 bases separated the two germline ends. Germline CDR1 reads SGHNT; CDR2 reads YYREEE (reference sequence). The CDR3 totals 15 residues. The DNA of the CDR3 is TGTGCCAGCAGCTTAGGACAGCAGATTAACTATGGCTACACCTTC. Its protein product is CASSLGQQINYGYTF.

V gene TRBV4-2 combines with J gene TRBJ2-2; the D gene is possibly TRBD2 (5 bases). V lost 0 bases to trimming and J lost 0 bases, with 8 bases between them. CDR1 is LGHNA, CDR2 YNFKEQ, per germline. CDR3 length: 16 residues. CDR3 DNA: TGTGCCAGCAGCCAAGACCCGGGAACGAACACCGGGGAGCTGTTTTTT. Translation gives CASSQDPGTNTGELFF.

The chain couples TRBV18 to TRBJ1-5; tentatively, D is TRBD1 (5 bases). The CDR3 totals 15 residues. V gave up 4 bases and J gave up 3 bases, with 13 bases separating them. The germline gives CDR1 KGHSH, CDR2 LQKENI. CDR3 region: CASSQQGKVNQPQHF. CDR3 DNA: TGTGCCAGCTCACAGCAGGGAAAGGTCAATCAGCCCCAGCATTTT.

The chain couples TRBV5-1 to TRBJ1-3; tentatively, D is TRBD1 (6 bases). Germline assignment: CDR1 SGHRS and CDR2 YFSETQ. This CDR3 comprises 16 residues. Between the trimmed V and J ends, which lost 0 bases and 2 bases, there was a span of 12 bases. The CDR3 DNA follows: TGCGCCAGCAGCTTGGCGGGGGGCGCGGCTGGAAACACCATATATTTT. Protein product: CASSLAGGAAGNTIYF. The full variable domain, completed using reference TRBV5-1 and TRBJ1-3, is KAGVTQTPRYLIKTRGQQVTLSCSPISGHRSVSWYQQTPGQGLQFLFEYFSETQRNKGNFPGRFSGRQFSNSRSEMNVSTLELGDSALYLCASSLAGGAAGNTIYFGEGSWLTVV.

This chain links TRBV18 with TRBJ2-1; tentatively, D is TRBD1 (6 bases). This CDR3 spans 13 amino acids. V dropped 0 bases and J dropped 16 bases, with 16 bases sitting between them. CDR1 and CDR2 (germline): KGHSH, LQKENI. The CDR3 sequence is CASSPPQGGFYFF. The CDR3 nucleotides read TGTGCCAGCTCACCACCGCAAGGGGGTTTCTATTTCTTC.

This clone was detected once. The genes are TRBV5-4 and TRBJ1-4, with D unclear. This CDR3 is built from 15 residues. V lost 0 bases and J lost 3, with 9 bases in between. Germline V gene data show CDR1 as SGHNT and CDR2 as YYREEE (reference sequence). DNA of the CDR3: TGTGCCAGCAGCTTGGGTACTGGAGCTAATGAAAAACTGTTTTTT. Its protein is CASSLGTGANEKLFF.

The chain has TRBV7-2 and TRBJ1-4, with 8 bases matching TRBD1. This CDR3 contains 15 residues. From germline, CDR1 is SGHTA and CDR2 FQGNSA. Trimming took 5 bases from V and 1 from J; bases not matched to a gene: 3. CDR3 DNA: TGTGCCAGCAGCCTAGACAGGGGAACTAATGAAAAACTGTTTTTT. Protein product: CASSLDRGTNEKLFF.

V and J are TRBV7-8 and TRBJ1-5; D may be TRBD1 (6 bases). The CDR3 runs 19 residues. Germline loops: CDR1 SGHVS, CDR2 FQNEAQ. The ends were cut back, 0 bases at V and 1 base at J, with 19 bases in the middle. CDR3 in DNA: TGTGCCAGCAGCTTAGCGAGACAGGTGAATATCGGCAGCAATCAGCCCCAGCATTTT. This encodes CASSLARQVNIGSNQPQHF.

As concerns this clone: Other nucleotide sequences in the sample specify the same CDR3. The chain joins TRBV11-2 to TRBJ2-3; D remains unclear. The CDR3 sequence is 12 residues long. Germline V lookup: CDR1 SGHAT, CDR2 FQNNGV. The V end lost 4 bases, the J end lost 2 bases, and 4 bases lay between the germline ends. As DNA, the CDR3 is TGTGCCAGCAGCTCCTCCACAGATACGCAGTATTTT. It encodes CASSSSTDTQYF.

The V call is TRBV24-1, the J call TRBJ2-1; 8 nucleotides align to TRBD2. The germline V gene encodes CDR1 KGHDR and CDR2 SFDVKD. V lost 5 bases and J lost 8; bases outside the gene matches: 7. The CDR3 length is 14 residues. CDR3 in amino acids: CATSGSTGGDEQFF. The CDR3 nucleotides are TGTGCCACCAGTGGGAGCACCGGGGGGGATGAGCAGTTCTTC.

The chain has TRBV5-1 and TRBJ2-3; 8 bases match TRBD2. There are 17 residues in the CDR3. CDR1 is SGHRS, CDR2 YFSETQ, per germline. The J segment lost 0 bases and the V segment lost 1 base, leaving 7 bases of the junction unmatched. The CDR3 DNA reads TGCGCCAGCAGCTTGCTGCGGGGGGTAACTAGCACAGATACGCAGTATTTT. This codes for CASSLLRGVTSTDTQYF.

The chain employs TRBV19 and TRBJ1-6; 12 bases match TRBD1. The germline V gene has CDR1 LNHDA and CDR2 SQIVND (reference sequence). This CDR3 is built from 15 residues. V dropped 7 bases and J dropped 7; count of bases not matched to a gene: 5. For the CDR3, the DNA is TGTGCCAGTAACCCGGGACAGGGGGCGAATTCACCCCTCCACTTT. This codes for CASNPGQGANSPLHF. The full variable domain, in which reference TRBV19 and TRBJ1-6 provide the parts outside the CDR3, is DGGITQSPKYLFRKEGQNVTLSCEQNLNHDAMYWYRQDPGQGLRLIYYSQIVNDFQKGDIAEGYSVSREKKESFPLTVTSAQKNPTAFYLCASNPGQGANSPLHFGNGTRLTVT.

The chain carries TRBV28 and TRBJ2-5; 12 bases line up with TRBD1. The germline V gene has CDR1 MDHEN and CDR2 SYDVKM. The CDR3 has 15 amino acids. V was pared by 2 bases and J by 4 bases, with 2 bases of the junction left unmatched. The CDR3 DNA reads TGTGCCAGCAGTTTAGGGACAGGGGGCCGAGAGACCCAGTACTTC. This translates into CASSLGTGGRETQYF.

The chain carries TRBV30 and TRBJ2-7, with unresolved D. The CDR3 consists of 13 residues. The germline V gene encodes CDR1 GTSNPN and CDR2 SVGIG (reference sequence). V was trimmed by 2 bases and J by 6 bases, leaving 14 bases between them. CDR3 residues: CAWSRLLASEQYF. Written as DNA, the CDR3 is TGTGCCTGGAGTCGCCTCCTTGCTAGCGAGCAGTACTTC.